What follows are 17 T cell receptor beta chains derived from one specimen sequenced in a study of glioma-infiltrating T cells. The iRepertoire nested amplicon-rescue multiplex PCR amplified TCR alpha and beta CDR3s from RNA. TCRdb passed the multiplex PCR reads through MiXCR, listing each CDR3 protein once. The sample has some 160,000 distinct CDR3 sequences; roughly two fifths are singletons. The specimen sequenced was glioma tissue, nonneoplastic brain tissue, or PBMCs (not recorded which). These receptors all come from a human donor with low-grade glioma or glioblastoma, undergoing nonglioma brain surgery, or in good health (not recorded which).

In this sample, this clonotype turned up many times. CDR3 sequence reads: CASADRGRETQYF. CDR3 DNA sequence: TGTGCCAGCGCGGACAGGGGGCGCGAGACCCAGTACTTC. V is TRBV25-1 and J is TRBJ2-5, with TRBD1 matching over 11 bases. Germline V gene data show CDR1 as MGHDK and CDR2 as SYGVNS. V was pared by 8 bases and J by 5 bases, with 4 bases of the junction left unmatched. The CDR3 is 13 amino acids.

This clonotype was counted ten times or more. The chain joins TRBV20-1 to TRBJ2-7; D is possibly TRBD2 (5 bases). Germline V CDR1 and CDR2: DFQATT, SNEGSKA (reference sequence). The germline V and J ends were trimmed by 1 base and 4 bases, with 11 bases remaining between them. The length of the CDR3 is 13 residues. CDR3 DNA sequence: TGCAGTGCTAGAGCGGCCACTAGTTACGAGCAGTACTTC. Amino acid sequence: CSARAATSYEQYF.

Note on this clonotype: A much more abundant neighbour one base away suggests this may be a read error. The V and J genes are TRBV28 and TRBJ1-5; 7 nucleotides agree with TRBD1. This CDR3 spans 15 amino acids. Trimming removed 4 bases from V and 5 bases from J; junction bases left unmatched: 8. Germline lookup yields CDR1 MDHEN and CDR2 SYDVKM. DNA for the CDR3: TGTGCCAGCAGTTCCCCCCAGGGGGACCATCAGCCCCAGCATTTT. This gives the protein CASSSPQGDHQPQHF.

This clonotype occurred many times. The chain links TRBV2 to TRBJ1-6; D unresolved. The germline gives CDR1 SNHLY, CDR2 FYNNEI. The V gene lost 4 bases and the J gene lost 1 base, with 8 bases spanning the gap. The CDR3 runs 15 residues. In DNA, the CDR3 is TGTGCCAGCAGTGTCCAGTCATCCTATAATTCACCCCTCCACTTT. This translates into CASSVQSSYNSPLHF.

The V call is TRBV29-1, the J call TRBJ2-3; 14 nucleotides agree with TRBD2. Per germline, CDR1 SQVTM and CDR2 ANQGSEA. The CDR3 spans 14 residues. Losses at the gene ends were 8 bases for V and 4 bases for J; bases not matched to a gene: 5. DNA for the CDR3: TGCAGCTGGGGACTAGCGGGAGTAGCAGATACGCAGTATTTT. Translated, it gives CSWGLAGVADTQYF.

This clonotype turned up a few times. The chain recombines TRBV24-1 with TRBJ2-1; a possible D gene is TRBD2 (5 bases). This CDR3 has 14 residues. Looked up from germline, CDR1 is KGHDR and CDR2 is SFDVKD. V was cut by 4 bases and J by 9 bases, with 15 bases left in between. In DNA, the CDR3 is TGTGCCACCAGTGACCCTCTGAGCGCGGGTGAGCAGTTCTTC. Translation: CATSDPLSAGEQFF.

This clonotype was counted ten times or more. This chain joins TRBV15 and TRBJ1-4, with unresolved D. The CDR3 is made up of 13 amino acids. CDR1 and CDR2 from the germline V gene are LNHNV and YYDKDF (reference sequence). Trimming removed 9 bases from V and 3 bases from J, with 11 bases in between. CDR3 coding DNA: TGTGCCACTGGGCCGGTGGCTAATGAAAAACTGTTTTTT. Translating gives CATGPVANEKLFF.

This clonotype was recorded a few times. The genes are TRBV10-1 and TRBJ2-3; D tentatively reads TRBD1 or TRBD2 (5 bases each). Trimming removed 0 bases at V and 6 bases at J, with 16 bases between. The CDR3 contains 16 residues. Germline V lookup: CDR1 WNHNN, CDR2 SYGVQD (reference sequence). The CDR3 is CASSESPGQGEDTQYF. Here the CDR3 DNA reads TGCGCCAGCAGTGAGTCGCCTGGCCAAGGGGAGGATACGCAGTATTTT.

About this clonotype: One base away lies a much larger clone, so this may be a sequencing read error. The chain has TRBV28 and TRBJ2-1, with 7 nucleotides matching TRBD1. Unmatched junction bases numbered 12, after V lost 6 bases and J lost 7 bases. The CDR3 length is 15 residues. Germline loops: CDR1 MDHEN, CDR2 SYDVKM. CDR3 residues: CASSATGSSWNEQFF. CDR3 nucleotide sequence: TGTGCCAGCAGCGCGACAGGGTCCAGCTGGAATGAGCAGTTCTTC.

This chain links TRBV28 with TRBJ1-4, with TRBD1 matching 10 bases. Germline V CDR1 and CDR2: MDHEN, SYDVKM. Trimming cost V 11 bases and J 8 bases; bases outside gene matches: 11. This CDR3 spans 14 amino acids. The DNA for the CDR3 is TGTGCCTCTGGACAGGGGGGCTTACGGGAAAAACTGTTTTTT. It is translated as CASGQGGLREKLFF. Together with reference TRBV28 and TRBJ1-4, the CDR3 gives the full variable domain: DVKVTQSSRYLVKRTGEKVFLECVQDMDHENMFWYRQDPGLGLRLIYFSYDVKMKEKGDIPEGYSVSREKKERFSLILESASTNQTSMYLCASGQGGLREKLFFGSGTQLSVL.

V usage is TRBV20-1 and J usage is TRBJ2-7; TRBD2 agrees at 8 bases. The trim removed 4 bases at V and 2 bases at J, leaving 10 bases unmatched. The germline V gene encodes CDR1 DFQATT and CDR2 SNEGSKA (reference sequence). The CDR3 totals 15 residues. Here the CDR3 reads CSAIRRLAGTYEQYF. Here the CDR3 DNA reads TGCAGTGCTATTAGGCGTCTAGCGGGCACCTACGAGCAGTACTTC.

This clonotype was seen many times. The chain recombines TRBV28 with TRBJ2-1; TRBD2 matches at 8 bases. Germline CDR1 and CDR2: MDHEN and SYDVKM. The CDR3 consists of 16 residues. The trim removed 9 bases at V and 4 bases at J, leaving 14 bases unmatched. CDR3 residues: CASSQGLADRYNEQFF. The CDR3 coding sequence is TGTGCCAGTTCACAAGGACTAGCTGACAGGTACAATGAGCAGTTCTTC.

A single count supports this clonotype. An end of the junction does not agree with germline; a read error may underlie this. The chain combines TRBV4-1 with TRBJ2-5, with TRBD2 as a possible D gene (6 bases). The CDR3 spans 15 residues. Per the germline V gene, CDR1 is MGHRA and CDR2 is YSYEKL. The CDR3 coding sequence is TGCGCCATCAGCCAAGGTTTTGCGGGAAAAGAGACCCAGTACTTC. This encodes CAISQGFAGKETQYF.

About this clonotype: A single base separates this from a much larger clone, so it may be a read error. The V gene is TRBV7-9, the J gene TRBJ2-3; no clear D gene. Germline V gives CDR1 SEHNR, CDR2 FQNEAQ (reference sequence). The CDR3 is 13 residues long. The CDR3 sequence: CASILVVTDTQYF. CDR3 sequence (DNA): TGTGCCAGCATCTTAGTAGTAACAGATACGCAGTATTTT. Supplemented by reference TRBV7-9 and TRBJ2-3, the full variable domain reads DTGVSQNPRHKITKRGQNVTFRCDPISEHNRLYWYRQTLGQGPEFLTYFQNEAQLEKSRLLSDRFSAERPKGSFSTLEIQRTEQGDSAMYLCASILVVTDTQYFGPGTRLTVL.

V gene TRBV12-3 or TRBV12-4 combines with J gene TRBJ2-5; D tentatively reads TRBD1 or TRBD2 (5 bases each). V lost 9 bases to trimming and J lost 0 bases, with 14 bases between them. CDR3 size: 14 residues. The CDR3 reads CARSDRDDQETQYF. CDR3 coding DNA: TGTGCCAGGAGTGACCGGGACGACCAAGAGACCCAGTACTTC.

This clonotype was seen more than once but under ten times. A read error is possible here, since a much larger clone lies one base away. The CDR3 reads CSARDYREGGNSIYF. The CDR3, as DNA: TGCAGTGCTAGAGACTACAGGGAGGGTGGAAACAGCATATATTTT. The V and J genes are TRBV20-1 and TRBJ1-3, with a possible D match to TRBD1 (6 bases). Germline V lookup: CDR1 DFQATT, CDR2 SNEGSKA (reference sequence). The CDR3 consists of 15 residues.

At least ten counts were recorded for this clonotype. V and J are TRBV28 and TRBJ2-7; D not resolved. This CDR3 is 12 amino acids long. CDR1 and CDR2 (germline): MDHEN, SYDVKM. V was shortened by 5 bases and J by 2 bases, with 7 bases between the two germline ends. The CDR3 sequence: CASSQGPYEQYF. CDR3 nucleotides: TGTGCCAGCAGTCAAGGTCCCTACGAGCAGTACTTC.